Listed below are T cell receptor beta chains from one sample, sequenced in a study of radiation and T cells in renal cell carcinoma. Libraries were prepared by immunoSEQ multiplex PCR; TCRdb keeps only in-frame clonotypes and omits some of them. Altogether some 150,000 clones are present, roughly 85% being singletons, with the ten largest covering under 30%. Sequenced here: blood, sampled from a patient whose treatment included radiotherapy and nephrectomy. The receptors shown here come from a woman in her 50s with renal cell carcinoma. CDR3s include the opening cysteine and the closing phenylalanine or tryptophan. D genes are given only for firm matches. The size of a clone is reported for some rows only, either as once, few or many, or as a class for expanded clones.

DNA | CDR3 | V | D | J | size
TGTGCCAGCAGCTTAATCTTGAAGAACACTGAAGCTTTCTTT | CASSLILKNTEAFF | TRBV7-9 | NA | TRBJ1-1 | NA
TGTGCCAGCAGCCCTTTAAGGGGACAGCTTACCGCCGGGGAGCTGTTTTTT | CASSPLRGQLTAGELFF | TRBV7-8 | TRBD1 | TRBJ2-2 | NA
TGTGCCAGCAGTTCAGGGCAACGCTACGAGCAGTACTTC | CASSSGQRYEQYF | TRBV6-5 | NA | TRBJ2-7 | NA
TGCGCCAGCGGCTTAGGGGTGTACGATACGCAGTATTTT | CASGLGVYDTQYF | TRBV10-1 | NA | TRBJ2-3 | NA
TGTGCCAGCAGCGTAGAGGGAGGGGGCACCTCCGGCGGCTACACCTTC | CASSVEGGGTSGGYTF | TRBV9 | TRBD1 | TRBJ1-2 | NA
TGTGCCAGCTCACCAACGGGACAGTCCTACGAGCAGTACTTC | CASSPTGQSYEQYF | TRBV18 | TRBD1 | TRBJ2-7 | NA
TGTGCGACAAGCTTGGGTGGGGGGCTCGACCAGCCCCAGCATTTT | CATSLGGGLDQPQHF | TRBV28 | NA | TRBJ1-5 | few
TGTGCCAGCAGTGACTCGGGGCAGGGGGACGGCTACACCTTC | CASSDSGQGDGYTF | TRBV6-4 | TRBD1 | TRBJ1-2 | few
TGTGCCAGCAGCTTGTGGAGGGTAGCGGAGTACGAGCAGTACTTC | CASSLWRVAEYEQYF | TRBV5-6 | NA | TRBJ2-7 | once
TGTGCCAGCAGTTACTCCGGACTAGCGGGAGATACGCAGTATTTT | CASSYSGLAGDTQYF | TRBV6-5 | TRBD2 | TRBJ2-3 | NA
TGCAGTGCTACCCTTAATGAAAAACTGTTTTTT | CSATLNEKLFF | TRBV20-1 | NA | TRBJ1-4 | few
TGTGCCAGCAGGGCTAGCGGGAGGAGGACCGGGGAGCTGTTTTTT | CASRASGRRTGELFF | TRBV6-6 | TRBD2 | TRBJ2-2 | NA
TGTGCCAGCAGCTTGGAGCAGGGTTATAATTCACCCCTCCACTTT | CASSLEQGYNSPLHF | TRBV5-6 | NA | TRBJ1-6 | NA
TGTGCCAGCAGCCTAGGACAGCCCTATGGCTACACCTTC | CASSLGQPYGYTF | TRBV5-6 | NA | TRBJ1-2 | NA
TGCGCCAGCAGCCAGGGTCCGGGCCAACCGGGACAGCATTTT | CASSQGPGQPGQHF | TRBV4-1 | NA | TRBJ1-5 | NA
TGTGCCAGCAGCTTCCTCGGAGGTGGGAGTTTTTACGAGCAGTACTTC | CASSFLGGGSFYEQYF | TRBV11-2 | NA | TRBJ2-7 | NA
TGTGCCAGTAGCGGACTAGCGGTAGGGGATACGCAGTATTTT | CASSGLAVGDTQYF | TRBV19 | TRBD2 | TRBJ2-3 | NA
TGTGCCAGCAGCTTAACGCACTACGAGCAGTACTTC | CASSLTHYEQYF | TRBV11-2 | NA | TRBJ2-7 | NA
TGTGCCAGCAGAGTGACAGGGCGGTGGGGCTCCTATGGCTACACCTTC | CASRVTGRWGSYGYTF | TRBV2 | TRBD1 | TRBJ1-2 | NA
TGTGCCAGCAGCTTAGCGGTAGCGGGAGGGGGCTACGAGCAGTACTTC | CASSLAVAGGGYEQYF | TRBV11-2 | TRBD2 | TRBJ2-7 | once
TGCGCCAGCAGCTTCAACACCGGGACAGGGCTATCACCCCTCCACTTT | CASSFNTGTGLSPLHF | TRBV5-1 | TRBD1 | TRBJ1-6 | few
TGTGCCACCAGCAGAGATCCCAGGGATAATGAAAAACTGTTTTTT | CATSRDPRDNEKLFF | TRBV15 | NA | TRBJ1-4 | NA
TGTGCCAGCTCACCAGCGACAGGGAACACTGAAGCTTTCTTT | CASSPATGNTEAFF | TRBV18 | NA | TRBJ1-1 | NA
TGTGCCAGCAGCGCTAGGGCAACGATCACTGAAGCTTTCTTT | CASSARATITEAFF | TRBV27 | NA | TRBJ1-1 | NA
TGCGCCAGCAGCCGGGGTGCAGGACAGGGAGCGGATACGCAGTATTTT | CASSRGAGQGADTQYF | TRBV5-1 | TRBD1 | TRBJ2-3 | once
TGCAGCGTCCTGGGGCTAGCGGGGGATCTAGATACGCAGTATTTT | CSVLGLAGDLDTQYF | TRBV29-1 | TRBD2 | TRBJ2-3 | NA
TGTGCCAGCAGCTCGGACAGGAACAATGAGCAGTTCTTC | CASSSDRNNEQFF | TRBV11-1 | TRBD1 | TRBJ2-1 | NA
TGTGCCAGCTCACCTACCTCCGGGGACTACGAGCAGTACTTC | CASSPTSGDYEQYF | TRBV18 | NA | TRBJ2-7 | NA
TGTGCCAGCAGCGCTGGGACAGGTTTCATTGATACGCAGTATTTT | CASSAGTGFIDTQYF | TRBV9 | TRBD1 | TRBJ2-3 | NA